This TCR beta chain was documented in a study of cytomegalovirus exposure and HLA in healthy donors. With 60 Vbeta and 13 Jbeta primers, the PCR was carried out. Libraries were prepared by immunoSEQ multiplex PCR; TCRdb keeps only in-frame clonotypes and omits some of them. The sample yields some 100,000 clones, more than 65% seen once. Regarding the study as a whole: Some highly shared sequence variants likely arose as a pipeline artifact.

There are 13 residues in the CDR3. Trimming took off 10 bases at V and 5 bases at J, with 18 bases between the two ends. Germline V gene sequence: CDR1 MDHEN, CDR2 SYDVKM. Remarks on this clone: Its antigen is not identified.

Sequencing input: PBMCs. The genes are TRBV28 and TRBJ2-7; D unclear. The TCR was taken from a young woman in good health and CMV-seropositive. CDR3 bases: TGTGCCATACGTCCTCCTGTCCGAGACGAGCAGTACTTC. It yields the protein CAIRPPVRDEQYF.